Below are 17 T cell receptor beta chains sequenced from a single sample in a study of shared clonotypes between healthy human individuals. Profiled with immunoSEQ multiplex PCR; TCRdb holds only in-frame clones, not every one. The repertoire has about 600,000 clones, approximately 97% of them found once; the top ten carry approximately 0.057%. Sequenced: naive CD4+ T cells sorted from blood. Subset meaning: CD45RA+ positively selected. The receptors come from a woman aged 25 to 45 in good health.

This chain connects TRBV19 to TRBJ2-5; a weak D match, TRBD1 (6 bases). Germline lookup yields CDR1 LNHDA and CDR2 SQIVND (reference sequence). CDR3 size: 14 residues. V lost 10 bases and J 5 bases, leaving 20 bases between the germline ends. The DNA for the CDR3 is TGTGCCAAATCGGACAGACCCGTCACGGAGACCCAGTACTTC. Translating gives CAKSDRPVTETQYF.

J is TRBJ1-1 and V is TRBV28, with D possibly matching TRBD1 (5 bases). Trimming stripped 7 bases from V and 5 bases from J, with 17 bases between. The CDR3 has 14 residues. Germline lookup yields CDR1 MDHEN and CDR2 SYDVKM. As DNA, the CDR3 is TGTGCCAGCACGAGGCTCCAGGGTTGGACTGAAGCTTTCTTT. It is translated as CASTRLQGWTEAFF.

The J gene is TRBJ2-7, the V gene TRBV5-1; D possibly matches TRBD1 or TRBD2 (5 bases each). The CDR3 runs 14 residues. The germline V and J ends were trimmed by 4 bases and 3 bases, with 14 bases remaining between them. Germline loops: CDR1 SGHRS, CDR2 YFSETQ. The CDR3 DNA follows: TGCGCCAGCAGCCCAATGGGACGGAACTACGAGCAGTACTTC. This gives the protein CASSPMGRNYEQYF.

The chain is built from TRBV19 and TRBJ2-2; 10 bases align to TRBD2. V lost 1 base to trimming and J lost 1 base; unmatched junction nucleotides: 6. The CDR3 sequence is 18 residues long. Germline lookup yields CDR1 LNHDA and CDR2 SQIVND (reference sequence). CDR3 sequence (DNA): TGTGCCAGTAGTATAGGGCTAGCGGGAGCCCTGAACACCGGGGAGCTGTTTTTT. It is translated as CASSIGLAGALNTGELFF.

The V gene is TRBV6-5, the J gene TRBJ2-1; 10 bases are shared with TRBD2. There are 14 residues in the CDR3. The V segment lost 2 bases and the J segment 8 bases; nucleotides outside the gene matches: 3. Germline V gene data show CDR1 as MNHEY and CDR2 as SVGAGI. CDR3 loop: CASSYASGSDEQFF. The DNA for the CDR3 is TGTGCCAGCAGTTACGCTAGCGGGAGTGATGAGCAGTTCTTC.

The CDR3 region is CASSRIQAGTTLYEQYF. The CDR3 DNA follows: TGTGCCAGCTCACGAATCCAGGCCGGGACTACCCTCTACGAGCAGTACTTC. The chain employs TRBV18 and TRBJ2-7, with TRBD2 identical over 7 bases. V shed 4 bases, J shed 3 bases, and the junction held 15 bases outside the gene matches. Per the germline V gene, CDR1 is KGHSH and CDR2 is LQKENI. The CDR3 is made up of 17 amino acids.

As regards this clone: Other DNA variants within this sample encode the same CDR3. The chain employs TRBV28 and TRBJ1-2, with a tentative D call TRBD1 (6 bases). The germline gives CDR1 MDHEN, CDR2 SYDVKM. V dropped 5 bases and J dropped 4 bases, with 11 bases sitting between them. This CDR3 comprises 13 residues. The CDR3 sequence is CASSPQGIYGYTF. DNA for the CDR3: TGTGCCAGCAGTCCGCAGGGGATCTATGGCTACACCTTC.

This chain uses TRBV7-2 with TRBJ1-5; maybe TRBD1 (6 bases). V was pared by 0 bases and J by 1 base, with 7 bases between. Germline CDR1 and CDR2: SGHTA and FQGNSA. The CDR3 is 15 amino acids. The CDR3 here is CASSLAGQSNQPQHF. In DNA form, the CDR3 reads TGTGCCAGCAGCTTAGCCGGACAGAGCAATCAGCCCCAGCATTTT.

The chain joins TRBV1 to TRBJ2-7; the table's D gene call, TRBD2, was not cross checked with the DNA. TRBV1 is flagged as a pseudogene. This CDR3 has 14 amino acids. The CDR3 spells CTSIRLAGPLEQYF. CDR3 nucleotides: TGCACCAGCATAAGACTAGCGGGACCCCTCGAGCAGTACTTC.

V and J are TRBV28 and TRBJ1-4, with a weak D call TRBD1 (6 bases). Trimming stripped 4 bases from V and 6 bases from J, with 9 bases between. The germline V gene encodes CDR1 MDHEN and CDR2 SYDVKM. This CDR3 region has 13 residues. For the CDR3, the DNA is TGTGCCAGCAGTTCGTGGACAGATGAAAAACTGTTTTTT. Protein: CASSSWTDEKLFF.

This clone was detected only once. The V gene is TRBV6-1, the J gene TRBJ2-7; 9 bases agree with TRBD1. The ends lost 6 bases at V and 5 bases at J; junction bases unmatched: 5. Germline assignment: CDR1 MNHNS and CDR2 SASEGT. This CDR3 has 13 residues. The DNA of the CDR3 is TGTGCCAGCAGGGAAACAGGGGGCGACGAGCAGTACTTC. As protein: CASRETGGDEQYF.

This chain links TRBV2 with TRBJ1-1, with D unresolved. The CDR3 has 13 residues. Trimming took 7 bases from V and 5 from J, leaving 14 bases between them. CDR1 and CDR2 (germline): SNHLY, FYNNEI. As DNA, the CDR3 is TGTGCCAGCACTCTGATGGTGGGGACTGAAGCTTTCTTT. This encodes CASTLMVGTEAFF.

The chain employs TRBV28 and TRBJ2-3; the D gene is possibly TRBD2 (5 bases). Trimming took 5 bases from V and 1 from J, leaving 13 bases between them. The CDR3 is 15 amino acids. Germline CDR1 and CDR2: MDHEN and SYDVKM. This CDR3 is CASSLLERGTDTQYF. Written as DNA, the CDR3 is TGTGCCAGCAGTCTACTAGAACGGGGCACAGATACGCAGTATTTT.

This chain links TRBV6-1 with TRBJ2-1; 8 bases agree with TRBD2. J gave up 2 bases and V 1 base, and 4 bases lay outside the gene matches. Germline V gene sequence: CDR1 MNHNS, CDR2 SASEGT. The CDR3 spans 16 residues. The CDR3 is CASSEGTGGPYNEQFF. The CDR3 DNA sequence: TGTGCCAGCAGTGAAGGGACGGGAGGGCCCTACAATGAGCAGTTCTTC.

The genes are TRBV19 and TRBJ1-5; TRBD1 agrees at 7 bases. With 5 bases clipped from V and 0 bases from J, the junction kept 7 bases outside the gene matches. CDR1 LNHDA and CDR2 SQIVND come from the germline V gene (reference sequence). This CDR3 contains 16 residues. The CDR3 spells CASSYGQVYSNQPQHF. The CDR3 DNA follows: TGTGCCAGTAGTTACGGACAGGTGTATAGCAATCAGCCCCAGCATTTT.

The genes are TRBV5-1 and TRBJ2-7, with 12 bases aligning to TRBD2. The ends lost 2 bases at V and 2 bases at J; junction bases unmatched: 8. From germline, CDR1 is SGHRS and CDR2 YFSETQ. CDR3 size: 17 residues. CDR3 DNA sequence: TGCGCCAGCAGCTTAACTAGCGGGAGGACCATCACCTACGAGCAGTACTTC. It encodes CASSLTSGRTITYEQYF.

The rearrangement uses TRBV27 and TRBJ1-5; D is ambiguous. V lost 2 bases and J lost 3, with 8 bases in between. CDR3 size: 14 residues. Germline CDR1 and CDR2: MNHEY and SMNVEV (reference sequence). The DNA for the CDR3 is TGTGCCAGCAGTTTACGCAGATTCAATCAGCCCCAGCATTTT. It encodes CASSLRRFNQPQHF.